Presented here are 15 T cell receptor beta chains from one specimen sequenced in a study of blood T cell repertoires in COVID-19. Sequencing was performed with immunoSEQ multiplex PCR; in TCRdb, only in-frame clones are kept and a portion is missing. This sample has a few hundred thousand clones, with 85% to 90% found just once. The source material was PBMCs or T cells enriched from blood (not recorded which). These receptors originate from a man in his thirties or forties who had recovered from COVID-19.

This chain links TRBV24-1 with TRBJ2-1; the match to TRBD2 covers 7 bases. CDR1 KGHDR and CDR2 SFDVKD come from the germline V gene. After removal of 7 bases from V and 8 bases from J, the junction contained 7 bases not matched to a gene. This CDR3 contains 13 residues. CDR3 loop: CATSGRTIYEQFF. The CDR3 DNA follows: TGTGCCACCAGCGGGAGGACCATTTATGAGCAGTTCTTC.

Here the CDR3 DNA reads TGTGCCAGCAGCTTAGGGACAGGGGGTTTCGGGGAGCTGTTTTTT. It codes for CASSLGTGGFGELFF. The chain joins TRBV7-7 to TRBJ2-2, with 10 bases that match TRBD1. The CDR3 has 15 residues. The J segment lost 7 bases and the V segment lost 1 base, leaving 3 bases of the junction unmatched. In germline, CDR1 is SSHAT, CDR2 FNYEAQ (reference sequence).

The V call is TRBV5-8, the J call TRBJ1-2, with unresolved D. The CDR3 length is 15 residues. V was cut by 4 bases and J by 0 bases, with 13 bases left in between. Germline values: CDR1 SGHTS, CDR2 YDEGEE. The CDR3 protein is CASSRGGWSNYGYTF. CDR3 bases: TGTGCCAGCAGCCGGGGTGGTTGGTCTAACTATGGCTACACCTTC.

The gene calls are TRBV5-1 and TRBJ1-2; tentatively, D is TRBD1 (5 bases). V lost 6 bases and J lost 4, with 19 bases in between. The CDR3 totals 15 residues. CDR1 and CDR2 (germline): SGHRS, YFSETQ. The DNA of the CDR3 is TGCGCCAGCACTTTAAAGGGGCAGGGCGGCTATGGCTACACCTTC. As protein: CASTLKGQGGYGYTF.

The chain recombines TRBV7-9 with TRBJ2-3; 11 bases line up with TRBD2. The CDR3 covers 14 residues. Per the germline V gene, CDR1 is SEHNR and CDR2 is FQNEAQ (reference sequence). The junction had 8 bases not matched to a gene; V was cut back by 6 bases and J by 9 bases. Here the CDR3 reads CASSPGLAAFTQYF. The DNA for the CDR3 is TGTGCCAGCAGTCCGGGACTAGCGGCCTTCACGCAGTATTTT.

The chain joins TRBV12-3 or TRBV12-4 to TRBJ1-5; D is ambiguous. CDR3 length: 13 residues. With 10 bases removed from V and 11 bases from J, the gap between germline ends came to 21 bases. CDR3 loop: CATRPLGGSAQHF. The CDR3 DNA reads as TGTGCCACACGCCCACTGGGAGGATCAGCCCAGCATTTT.

In regard to this clone: The same CDR3 can be traced to other DNA sequences in this sample. The rearrangement uses TRBV12-3 or TRBV12-4 and TRBJ1-5; no definite D call. V dropped 2 bases and J dropped 5 bases, with 7 bases sitting between them. CDR3 size: 13 residues. Written as DNA, the CDR3 is TGTGCCAGCAGTTTACGGGGTGATCAGCCCCAGCATTTT. Its translation is CASSLRGDQPQHF.

The CDR3 region is CASSPSTGGKNIQYF. In DNA form, the CDR3 reads TGTGCCAGCTCACCTTCAACAGGGGGTAAAAACATTCAGTACTTC. The chain has TRBV18 and TRBJ2-4; TRBD1 matches at 8 bases. CDR1 is KGHSH and CDR2 is LQKENI in the germline V gene. Trimming took 3 bases from V and 4 from J; bases not matched to a gene: 5. This CDR3 has 15 amino acids.

J is TRBJ1-1 and V is TRBV19, with D possibly matching TRBD1 (5 bases). Germline values: CDR1 LNHDA, CDR2 SQIVND (reference sequence). CDR3 length equals 17 residues. The V gene lost 2 bases and the J gene lost 0 bases, with 16 bases spanning the gap. CDR3 sequence (DNA): TGTGCCAGTAGTATAATGGCAGGGCGGAGAATGAACACTGAAGCTTTCTTT. Protein: CASSIMAGRRMNTEAFF. The full variable domain, completed using reference TRBV19 and TRBJ1-1, is DGGITQSPKYLFRKEGQNVTLSCEQNLNHDAMYWYRQDPGQGLRLIYYSQIVNDFQKGDIAEGYSVSREKKESFPLTVTSAQKNPTAFYLCASSIMAGRRMNTEAFFGQGTRLTVV.

The chain carries TRBV28 and TRBJ1-6; TRBD1 aligns across 7 bases. Germline CDR1 MDHEN, CDR2 SYDVKM. J was trimmed by 6 bases and V by 8 bases; bases with no gene match: 4. The CDR3 has 13 amino acids. Written as DNA, the CDR3 is TGTGCCAGCGAGGGACAGCTTAATTCACCCCTCCACTTT. This sequence encodes CASEGQLNSPLHF.

The chain has TRBV5-4 and TRBJ1-1, with no clear D. CDR1 SGHNT and CDR2 YYREEE come from the germline V gene (reference sequence). The V and J ends lost 0 bases and 0 bases respectively, with 15 bases between them. The length of the CDR3 is 17 residues. CDR3 loop: CASSLEYARRVNTEAFF. DNA for the CDR3: TGTGCCAGCAGCTTGGAATATGCTAGGAGAGTGAACACTGAAGCTTTCTTT.

The V call is TRBV5-1, the J call TRBJ2-3, with 7 bases lining up with TRBD1. V was clipped by 4 bases and J by 2 bases; unmatched bases: 1. Germline CDR1 SGHRS, CDR2 YFSETQ. There are 13 residues in the CDR3. The DNA of the CDR3 is TGCGCCAGCAGCGAGGGGGCCACAGATACGCAGTATTTT. Residues: CASSEGATDTQYF. Variable domain in full (rest from reference TRBV5-1 and TRBJ2-3): KAGVTQTPRYLIKTRGQQVTLSCSPISGHRSVSWYQQTPGQGLQFLFEYFSETQRNKGNFPGRFSGRQFSNSRSEMNVSTLELGDSALYLCASSEGATDTQYFGPGTRLTVL.

To note about this clone: Other DNA sequences of this sample code for an identical CDR3. The chain recombines TRBV28 with TRBJ2-7, with 7 bases aligning to TRBD1. The length of the CDR3 is 14 residues. Per germline, CDR1 MDHEN and CDR2 SYDVKM. V lost 6 bases and J lost 2; bases outside the gene matches: 7. The DNA of the CDR3 is TGTGCCAGCAGGCGACAGGGAATTACCTACGAGCAGTACTTC. This encodes CASRRQGITYEQYF.

The chain combines TRBV5-8 with TRBJ2-7; 7 bases are a match to TRBD2. Germline CDR1 and CDR2: SGHTS and YDEGEE. The CDR3 is 14 residues long. Losses at the gene ends were 2 bases for V and 3 bases for J; bases not matched to a gene: 5. CDR3: CASSFSGKSYEQYF. CDR3 nucleotide sequence: TGTGCCAGCAGCTTCAGCGGGAAGAGCTACGAGCAGTACTTC.

CDR3 amino acids: CASSYSTENTEAFF. The CDR3 nucleotides are TGTGCCAGCAGTTACTCGACAGAGAACACTGAAGCTTTCTTT. The V gene is TRBV6-5, the J gene TRBJ1-1, with D tentatively TRBD1 (5 bases). The CDR3 has 14 residues. V lost 0 bases and J 1 base, leaving 6 bases between the germline ends. Per germline, CDR1 MNHEY and CDR2 SVGAGI.